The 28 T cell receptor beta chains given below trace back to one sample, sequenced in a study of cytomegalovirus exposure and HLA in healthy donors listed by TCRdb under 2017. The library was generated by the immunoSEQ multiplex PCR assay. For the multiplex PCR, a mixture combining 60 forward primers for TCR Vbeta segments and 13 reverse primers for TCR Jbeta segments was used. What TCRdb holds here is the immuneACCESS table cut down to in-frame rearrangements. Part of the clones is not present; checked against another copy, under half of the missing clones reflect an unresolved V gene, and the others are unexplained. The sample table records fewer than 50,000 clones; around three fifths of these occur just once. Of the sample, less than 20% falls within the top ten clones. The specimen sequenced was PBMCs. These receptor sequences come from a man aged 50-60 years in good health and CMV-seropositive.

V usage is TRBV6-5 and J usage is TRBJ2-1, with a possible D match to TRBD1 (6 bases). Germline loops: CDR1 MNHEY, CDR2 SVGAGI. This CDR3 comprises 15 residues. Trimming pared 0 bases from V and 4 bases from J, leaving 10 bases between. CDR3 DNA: TGTGCCAGCAGTTACTCCCCGACAGGATACAATGAGCAGTTCTTC. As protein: CASSYSPTGYNEQFF.

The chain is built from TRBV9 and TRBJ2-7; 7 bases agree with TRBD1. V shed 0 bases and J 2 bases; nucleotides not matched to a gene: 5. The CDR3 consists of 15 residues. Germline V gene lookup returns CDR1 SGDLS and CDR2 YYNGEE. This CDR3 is CASSVDGTVTYEQYF. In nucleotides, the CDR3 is TGTGCCAGCAGCGTAGACGGGACAGTTACCTACGAGCAGTACTTC.

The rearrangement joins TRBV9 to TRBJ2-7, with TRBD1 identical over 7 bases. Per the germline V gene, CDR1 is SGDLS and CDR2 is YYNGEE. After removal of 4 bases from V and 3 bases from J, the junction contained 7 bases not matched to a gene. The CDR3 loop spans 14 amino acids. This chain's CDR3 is CASSLSTGVYEQYF. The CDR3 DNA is TGTGCCAGCAGCCTATCTACAGGGGTCTACGAGCAGTACTTC. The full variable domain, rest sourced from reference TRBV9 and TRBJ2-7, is DSGVTQTPKHLITATGQRVTLRCSPRSGDLSVYWYQQSLDQGLQFLIQYYNGEERAKGNILERFSAQQFPDLHSELNLSSLELGDSALYFCASSLSTGVYEQYFGPGTRLTVT.

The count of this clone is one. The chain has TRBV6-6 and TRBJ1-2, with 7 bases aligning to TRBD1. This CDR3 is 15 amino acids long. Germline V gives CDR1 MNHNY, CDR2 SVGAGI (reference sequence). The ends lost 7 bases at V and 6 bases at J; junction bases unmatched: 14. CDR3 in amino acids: CASNPITTGANGYTF. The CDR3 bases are TGTGCCAGCAACCCTATTACTACAGGGGCTAATGGCTACACCTTC.

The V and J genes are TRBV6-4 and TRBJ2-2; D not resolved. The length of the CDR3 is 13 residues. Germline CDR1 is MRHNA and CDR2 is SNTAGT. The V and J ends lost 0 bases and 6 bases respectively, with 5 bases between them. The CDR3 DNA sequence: TGTGCCAGCAGTGACTCAGCTCCCGGGGAGCTGTTTTTT. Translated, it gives CASSDSAPGELFF.

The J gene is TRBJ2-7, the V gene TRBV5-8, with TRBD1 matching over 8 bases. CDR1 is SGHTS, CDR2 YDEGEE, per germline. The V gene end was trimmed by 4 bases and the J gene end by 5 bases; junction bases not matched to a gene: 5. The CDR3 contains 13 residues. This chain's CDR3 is CASSLTGVHEQYF. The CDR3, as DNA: TGTGCCAGCAGCCTGACAGGGGTGCACGAGCAGTACTTC.

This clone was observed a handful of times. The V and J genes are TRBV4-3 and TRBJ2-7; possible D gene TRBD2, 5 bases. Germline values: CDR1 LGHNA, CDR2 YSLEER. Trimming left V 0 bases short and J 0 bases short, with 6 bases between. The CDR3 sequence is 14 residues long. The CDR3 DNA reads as TGCGCCAGCAGCCAAGAACGGGGCTCCTACGAGCAGTACTTC. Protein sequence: CASSQERGSYEQYF.

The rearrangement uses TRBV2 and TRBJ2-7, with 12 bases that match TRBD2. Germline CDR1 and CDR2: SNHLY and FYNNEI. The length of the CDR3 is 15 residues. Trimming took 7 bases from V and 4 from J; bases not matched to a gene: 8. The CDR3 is CASTETSGGEYEQYF. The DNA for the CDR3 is TGTGCCAGCACCGAGACTAGCGGGGGCGAATACGAGCAGTACTTC.

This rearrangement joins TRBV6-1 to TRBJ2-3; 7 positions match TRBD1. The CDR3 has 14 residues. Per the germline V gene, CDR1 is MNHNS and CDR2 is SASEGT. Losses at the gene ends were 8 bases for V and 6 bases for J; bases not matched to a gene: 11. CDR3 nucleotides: TGTGCCAGCCGACAGGGTTCTGGATCTGATACGCAGTATTTT. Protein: CASRQGSGSDTQYF.

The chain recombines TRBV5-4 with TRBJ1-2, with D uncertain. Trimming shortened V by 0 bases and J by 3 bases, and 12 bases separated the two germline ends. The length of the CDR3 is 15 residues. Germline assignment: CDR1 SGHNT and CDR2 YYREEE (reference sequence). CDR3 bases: TGTGCCAGCAGCTTGGGTGCGGCCGAGGACTATGGCTACACCTTC. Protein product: CASSLGAAEDYGYTF. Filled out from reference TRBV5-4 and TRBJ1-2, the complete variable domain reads ETGVTQSPTHLIKTRGQQVTLRCSSQSGHNTVSWYQQALGQGPQFIFQYYREEENGRGNFPPRFSGLQFPNYSSELNVNALELDDSALYLCASSLGAAEDYGYTFGSGTRLTVV.

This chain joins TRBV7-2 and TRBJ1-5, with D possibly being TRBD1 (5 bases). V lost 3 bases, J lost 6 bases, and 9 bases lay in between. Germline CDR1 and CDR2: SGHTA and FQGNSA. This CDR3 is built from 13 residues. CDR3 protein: CASSLQGSQPQHF. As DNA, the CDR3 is TGTGCCAGCAGCTTGCAGGGTAGTCAGCCCCAGCATTTT.

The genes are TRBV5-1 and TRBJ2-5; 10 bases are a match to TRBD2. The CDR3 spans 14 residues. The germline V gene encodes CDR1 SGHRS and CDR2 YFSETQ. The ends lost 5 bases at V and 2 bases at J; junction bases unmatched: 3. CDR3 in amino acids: CASRSSGGQETQYF. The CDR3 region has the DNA TGCGCCAGCAGATCTAGCGGGGGTCAAGAGACCCAGTACTTC.

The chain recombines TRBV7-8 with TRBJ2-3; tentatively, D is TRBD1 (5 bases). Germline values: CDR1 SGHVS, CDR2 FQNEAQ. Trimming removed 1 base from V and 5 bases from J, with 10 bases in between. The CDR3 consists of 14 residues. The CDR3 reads CASSLGAGLDTQYF. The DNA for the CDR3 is TGTGCCAGCAGCTTAGGAGCAGGGTTAGATACGCAGTATTTT.

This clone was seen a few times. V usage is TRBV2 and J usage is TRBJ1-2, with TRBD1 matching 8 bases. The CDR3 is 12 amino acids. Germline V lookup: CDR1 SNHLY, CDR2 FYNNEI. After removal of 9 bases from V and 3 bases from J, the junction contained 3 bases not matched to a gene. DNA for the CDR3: TGTGCCAGAAAGACAGGGGACTATGGCTACACCTTC. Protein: CARKTGDYGYTF. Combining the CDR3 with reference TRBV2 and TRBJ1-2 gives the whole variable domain EPEVTQTPSHQVTQMGQEVILRCVPISNHLYFYWYRQILGQKVEFLVSFYNNEISEKSEIFDDQFSVERPDGSNFTLKIRSTKLEDSAMYFCARKTGDYGYTFGSGTRLTVV.

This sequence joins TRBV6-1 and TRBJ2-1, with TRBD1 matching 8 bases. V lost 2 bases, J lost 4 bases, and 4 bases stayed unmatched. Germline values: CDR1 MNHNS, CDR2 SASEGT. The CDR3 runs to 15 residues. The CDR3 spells CASSELGQVYNEQFF. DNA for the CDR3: TGTGCCAGCAGTGAACTGGGACAGGTTTACAATGAGCAGTTCTTC.

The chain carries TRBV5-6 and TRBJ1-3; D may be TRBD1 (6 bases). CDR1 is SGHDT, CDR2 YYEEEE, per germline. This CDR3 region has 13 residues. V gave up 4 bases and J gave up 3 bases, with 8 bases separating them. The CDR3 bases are TGTGCCAGCAGCAGGACAGATGGAAACACCATATATTTT. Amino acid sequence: CASSRTDGNTIYF.

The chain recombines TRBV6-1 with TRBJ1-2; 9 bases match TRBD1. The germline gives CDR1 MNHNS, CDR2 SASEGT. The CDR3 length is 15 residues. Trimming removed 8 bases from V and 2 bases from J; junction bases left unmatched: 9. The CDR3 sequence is CASQGTGYGNYGYTF. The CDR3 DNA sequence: TGTGCCAGCCAAGGGACAGGGTACGGGAACTATGGCTACACCTTC.

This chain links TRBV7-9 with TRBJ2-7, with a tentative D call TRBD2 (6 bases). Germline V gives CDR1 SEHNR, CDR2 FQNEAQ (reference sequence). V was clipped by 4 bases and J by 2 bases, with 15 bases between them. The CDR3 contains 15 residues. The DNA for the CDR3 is TGTGCCAGCAGCTCAACGGGACGGACTACCTACGAGCAGTACTTC. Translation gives CASSSTGRTTYEQYF.

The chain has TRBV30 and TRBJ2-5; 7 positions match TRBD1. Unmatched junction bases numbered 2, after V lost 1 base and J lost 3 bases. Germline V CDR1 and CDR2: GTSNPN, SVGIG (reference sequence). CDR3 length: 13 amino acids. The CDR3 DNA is TGTGCCTGGAGTGGGACAGGAAAAGAGACCCAGTACTTC. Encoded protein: CAWSGTGKETQYF.

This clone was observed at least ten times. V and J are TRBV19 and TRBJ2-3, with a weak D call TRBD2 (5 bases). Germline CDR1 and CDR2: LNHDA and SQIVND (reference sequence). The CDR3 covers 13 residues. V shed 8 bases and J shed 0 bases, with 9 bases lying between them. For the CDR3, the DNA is TGTGCCAGTTCGTGGACTAGCACAGATACGCAGTATTTT. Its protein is CASSWTSTDTQYF. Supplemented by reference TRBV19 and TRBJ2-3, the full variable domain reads DGGITQSPKYLFRKEGQNVTLSCEQNLNHDAMYWYRQDPGQGLRLIYYSQIVNDFQKGDIAEGYSVSREKKESFPLTVTSAQKNPTAFYLCASSWTSTDTQYFGPGTRLTVL.

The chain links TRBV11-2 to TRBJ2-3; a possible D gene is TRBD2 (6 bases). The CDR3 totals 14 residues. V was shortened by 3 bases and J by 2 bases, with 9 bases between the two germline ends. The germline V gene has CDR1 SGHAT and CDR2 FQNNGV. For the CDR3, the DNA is TGTGCCAGCAGCTTGGGACTTCACACAGATACGCAGTATTTT. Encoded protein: CASSLGLHTDTQYF.

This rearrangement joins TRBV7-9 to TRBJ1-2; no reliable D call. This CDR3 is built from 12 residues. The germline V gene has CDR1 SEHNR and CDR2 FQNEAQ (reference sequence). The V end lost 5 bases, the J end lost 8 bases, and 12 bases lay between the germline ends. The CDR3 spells CASSHTAGGYTF. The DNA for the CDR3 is TGTGCCAGCAGCCACACAGCGGGCGGCTACACCTTC.

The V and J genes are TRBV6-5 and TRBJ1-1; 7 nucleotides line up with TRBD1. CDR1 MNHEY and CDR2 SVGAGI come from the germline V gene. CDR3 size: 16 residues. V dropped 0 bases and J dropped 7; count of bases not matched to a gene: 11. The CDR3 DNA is TGTGCCAGCAGTTACTCCCCCCTAGGGGGCCCAGGTGAAGCTTTCTTT. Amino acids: CASSYSPLGGPGEAFF.

The CDR3: CASSLVQGNYSPLHF. The CDR3 DNA reads TGTGCCAGCAGCTTAGTACAGGGGAATTATTCACCCCTCCACTTT. V is TRBV7-2 and J is TRBJ1-6; 7 bases map to TRBD1. The CDR3 length is 15 residues. The V segment lost 1 base and the J segment 8 bases; nucleotides outside the gene matches: 5. Germline assignment: CDR1 SGHTA and CDR2 FQGNSA.

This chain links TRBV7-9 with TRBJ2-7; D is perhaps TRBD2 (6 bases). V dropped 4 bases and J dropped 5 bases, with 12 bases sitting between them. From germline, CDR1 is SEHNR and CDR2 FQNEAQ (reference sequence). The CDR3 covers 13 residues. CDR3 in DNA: TGTGCCAGCAGCTGGGCGTCGGGGGACGAGCAGTACTTC. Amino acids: CASSWASGDEQYF.

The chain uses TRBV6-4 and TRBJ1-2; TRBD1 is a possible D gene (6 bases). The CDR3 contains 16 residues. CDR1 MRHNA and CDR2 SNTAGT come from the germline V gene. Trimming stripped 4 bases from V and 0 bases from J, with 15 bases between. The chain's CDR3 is CASSATRTVANYGYTF. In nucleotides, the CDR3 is TGTGCCAGCAGTGCAACCCGGACAGTGGCTAACTATGGCTACACCTTC.

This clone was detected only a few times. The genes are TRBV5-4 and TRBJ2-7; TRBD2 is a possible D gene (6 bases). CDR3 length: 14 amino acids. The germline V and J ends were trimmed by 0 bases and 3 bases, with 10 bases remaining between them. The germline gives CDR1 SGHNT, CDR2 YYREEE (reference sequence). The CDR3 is CASSLDGRFYEQYF. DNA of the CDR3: TGTGCCAGCAGCTTGGACGGGAGATTCTACGAGCAGTACTTC.

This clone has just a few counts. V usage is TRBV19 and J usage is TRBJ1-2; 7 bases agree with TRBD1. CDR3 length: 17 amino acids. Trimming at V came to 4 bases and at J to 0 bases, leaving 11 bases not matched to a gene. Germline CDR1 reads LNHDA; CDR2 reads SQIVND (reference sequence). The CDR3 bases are TGTGCCAGTAGTACCGCCAGGACAGGCCGGACTAACTATGGCTACACCTTC. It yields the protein CASSTARTGRTNYGYTF.